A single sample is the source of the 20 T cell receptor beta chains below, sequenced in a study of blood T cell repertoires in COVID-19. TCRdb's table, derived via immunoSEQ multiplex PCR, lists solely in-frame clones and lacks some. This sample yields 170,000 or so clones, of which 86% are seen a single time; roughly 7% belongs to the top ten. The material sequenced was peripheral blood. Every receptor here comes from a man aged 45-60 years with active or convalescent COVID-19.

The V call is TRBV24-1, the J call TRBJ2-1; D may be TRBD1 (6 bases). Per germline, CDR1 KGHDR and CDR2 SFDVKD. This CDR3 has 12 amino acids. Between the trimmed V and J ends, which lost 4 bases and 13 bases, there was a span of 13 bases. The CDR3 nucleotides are TGTGCCACCAGTGAGCAGTGGACAGACCAGTTCTTC. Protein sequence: CATSEQWTDQFF.

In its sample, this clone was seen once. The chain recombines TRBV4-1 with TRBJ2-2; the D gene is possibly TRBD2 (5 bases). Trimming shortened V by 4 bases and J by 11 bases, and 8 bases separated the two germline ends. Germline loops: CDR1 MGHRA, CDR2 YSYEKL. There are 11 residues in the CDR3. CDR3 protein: CASSRETELFF. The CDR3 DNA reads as TGCGCCAGCAGCCGGGAGACCGAGCTGTTTTTT.

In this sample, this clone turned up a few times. The CDR3, as DNA: TGTGCCAGCAGCCAAGAATCGAGCTCACCCCTCCACTTT. Protein: CASSQESSSPLHF. The rearrangement joins TRBV4-2 to TRBJ1-6; D is unclear. This CDR3 region has 13 residues. Germline V gene data show CDR1 as LGHNA and CDR2 as YNFKEQ. Trimming took off 0 bases at V and 10 bases at J, with 7 bases between the two ends.

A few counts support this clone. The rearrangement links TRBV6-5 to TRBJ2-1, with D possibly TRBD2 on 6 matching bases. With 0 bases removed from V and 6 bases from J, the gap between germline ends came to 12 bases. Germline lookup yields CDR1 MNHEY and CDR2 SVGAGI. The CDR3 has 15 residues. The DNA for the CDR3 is TGTGCCAGCAGTTACTCTCTAGCGAGACTCAATGAGCAGTTCTTC. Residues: CASSYSLARLNEQFF.

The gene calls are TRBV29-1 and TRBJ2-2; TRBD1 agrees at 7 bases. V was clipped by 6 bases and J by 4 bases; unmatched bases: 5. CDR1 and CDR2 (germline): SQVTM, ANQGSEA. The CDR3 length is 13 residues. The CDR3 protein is CSVDGQVTGELFF. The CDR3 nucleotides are TGCAGCGTAGATGGACAGGTCACCGGGGAGCTGTTTTTT.

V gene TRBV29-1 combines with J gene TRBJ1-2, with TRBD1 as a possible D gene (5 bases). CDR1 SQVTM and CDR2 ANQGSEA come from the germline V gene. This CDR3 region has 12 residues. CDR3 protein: CSSQAGGHGYTF. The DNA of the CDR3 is TGCAGTTCCCAGGCGGGGGGTCATGGCTACACCTTC.

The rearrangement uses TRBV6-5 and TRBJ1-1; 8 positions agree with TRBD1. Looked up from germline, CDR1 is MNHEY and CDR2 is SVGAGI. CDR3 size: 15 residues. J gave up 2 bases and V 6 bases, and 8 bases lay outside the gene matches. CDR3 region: CASSTRQGINTEAFF. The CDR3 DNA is TGTGCCAGCAGCACCCGACAGGGGATCAACACTGAAGCTTTCTTT.

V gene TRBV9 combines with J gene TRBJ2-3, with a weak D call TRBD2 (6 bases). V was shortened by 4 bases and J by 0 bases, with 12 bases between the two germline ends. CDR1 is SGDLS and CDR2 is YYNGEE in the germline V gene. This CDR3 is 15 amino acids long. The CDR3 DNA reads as TGTGCCAGCAGCCCCCCCGGGACTAGCACAGATACGCAGTATTTT. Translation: CASSPPGTSTDTQYF.

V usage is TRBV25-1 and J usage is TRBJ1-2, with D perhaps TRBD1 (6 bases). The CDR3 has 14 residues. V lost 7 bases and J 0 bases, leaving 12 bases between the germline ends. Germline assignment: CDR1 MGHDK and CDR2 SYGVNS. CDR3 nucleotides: TGTGCCAGCACCCGACAGGATCCTAACTATGGCTACACCTTC. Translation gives CASTRQDPNYGYTF.

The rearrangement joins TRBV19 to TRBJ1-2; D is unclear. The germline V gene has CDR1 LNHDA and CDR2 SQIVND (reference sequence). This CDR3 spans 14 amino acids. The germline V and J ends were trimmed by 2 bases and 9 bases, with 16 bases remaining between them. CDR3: CASSISQETLSYTF. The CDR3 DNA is TGTGCCAGTAGTATAAGCCAGGAAACCTTAAGCTACACCTTC. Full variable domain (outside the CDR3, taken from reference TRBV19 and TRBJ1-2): DGGITQSPKYLFRKEGQNVTLSCEQNLNHDAMYWYRQDPGQGLRLIYYSQIVNDFQKGDIAEGYSVSREKKESFPLTVTSAQKNPTAFYLCASSISQETLSYTFGSGTRLTVV.

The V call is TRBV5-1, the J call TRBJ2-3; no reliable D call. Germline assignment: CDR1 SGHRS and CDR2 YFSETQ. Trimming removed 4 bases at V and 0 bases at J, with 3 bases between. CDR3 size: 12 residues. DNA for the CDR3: TGCGCCAGCAGCCTGAGCACAGATACGCAGTATTTT. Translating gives CASSLSTDTQYF.

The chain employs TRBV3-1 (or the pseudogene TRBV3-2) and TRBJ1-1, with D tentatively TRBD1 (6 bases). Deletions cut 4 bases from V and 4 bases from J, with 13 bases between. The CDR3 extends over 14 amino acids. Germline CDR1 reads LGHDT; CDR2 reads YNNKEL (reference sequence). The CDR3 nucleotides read TGTGCCAGCAGCCGGAAACAGGGTGTCACTGAAGCTTTCTTT. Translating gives CASSRKQGVTEAFF.

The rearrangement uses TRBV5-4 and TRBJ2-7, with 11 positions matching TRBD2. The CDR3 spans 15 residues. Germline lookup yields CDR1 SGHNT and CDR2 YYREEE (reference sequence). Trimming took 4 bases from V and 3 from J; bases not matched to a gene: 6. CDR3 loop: CASSPRGLADYEQYF. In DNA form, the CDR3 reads TGTGCCAGCAGCCCCCGGGGACTAGCGGACTACGAGCAGTACTTC.

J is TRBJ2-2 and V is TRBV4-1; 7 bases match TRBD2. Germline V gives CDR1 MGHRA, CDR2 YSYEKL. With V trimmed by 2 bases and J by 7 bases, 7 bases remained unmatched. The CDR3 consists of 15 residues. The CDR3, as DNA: TGCGCCAGCAGCCAATTGGGGGGGGTAGGCGGGGAGCTGTTTTTT. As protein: CASSQLGGVGGELFF.

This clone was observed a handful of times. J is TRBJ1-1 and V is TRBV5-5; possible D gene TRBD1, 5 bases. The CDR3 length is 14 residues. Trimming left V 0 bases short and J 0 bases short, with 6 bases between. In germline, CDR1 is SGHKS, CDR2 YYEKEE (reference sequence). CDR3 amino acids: CASSLARVNTEAFF. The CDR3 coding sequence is TGTGCCAGCAGCTTGGCCAGGGTGAACACTGAAGCTTTCTTT.

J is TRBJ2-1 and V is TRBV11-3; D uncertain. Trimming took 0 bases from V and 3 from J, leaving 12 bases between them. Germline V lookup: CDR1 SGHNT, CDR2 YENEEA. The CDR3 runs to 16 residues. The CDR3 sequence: CASSLDQVDNYNEQFF. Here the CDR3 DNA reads TGTGCCAGCAGCTTAGATCAGGTGGATAACTACAATGAGCAGTTCTTC.

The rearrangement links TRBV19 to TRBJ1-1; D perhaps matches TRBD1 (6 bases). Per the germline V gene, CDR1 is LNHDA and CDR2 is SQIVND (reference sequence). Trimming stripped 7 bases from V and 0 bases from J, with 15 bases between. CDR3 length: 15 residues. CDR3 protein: CASIRTEHMNTEAFF. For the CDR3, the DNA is TGTGCCAGTATCCGGACAGAACATATGAACACTGAAGCTTTCTTT.

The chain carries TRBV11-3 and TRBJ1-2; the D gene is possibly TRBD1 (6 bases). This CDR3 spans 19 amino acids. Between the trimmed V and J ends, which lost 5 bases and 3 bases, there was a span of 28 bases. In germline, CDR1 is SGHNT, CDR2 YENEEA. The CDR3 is CASSHASPSRGAVDYGYTF. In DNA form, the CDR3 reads TGTGCCAGCAGCCACGCCTCACCTTCCAGGGGCGCAGTGGACTATGGCTACACCTTC.

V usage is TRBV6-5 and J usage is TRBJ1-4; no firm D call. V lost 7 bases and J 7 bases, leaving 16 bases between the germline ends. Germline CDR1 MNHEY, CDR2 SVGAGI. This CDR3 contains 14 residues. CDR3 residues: CASNSLTRGEKLFF. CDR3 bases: TGTGCCAGCAACTCGCTTACCCGGGGTGAAAAACTGTTTTTT.

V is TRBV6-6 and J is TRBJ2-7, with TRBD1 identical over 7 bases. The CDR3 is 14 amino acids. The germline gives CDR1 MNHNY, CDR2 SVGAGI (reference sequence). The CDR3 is CGTRTQGDWYEQYF. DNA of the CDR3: TGTGGGACTCGTACCCAGGGGGATTGGTACGAGCAGTACTTC.